The TCR beta chain under discussion was sequenced for a study of CD8+ T cells in alopecia areata. Reverse transcription of extracted RNA yielded cDNA, which provided the sequencing template. The protocol was immunoSEQ multiplex PCR, while the TCRdb copy is restricted to in-frame clones and leaves out a portion. The data show about 200,000 clones, with roughly two fifths seen just once and 0.48% held by the top ten. The treatment denotes: oral pan-JAK inhibitor, 5-10 mg twice daily. Study-wide results and caveats: Among the 100 top clones, expanded CD8+ clones, like scalp clonality, were significantly decreased by tofacitinib.

Trimming shortened V by 6 bases and J by 2 bases, and 5 bases separated the two germline ends. There are 12 residues in the CDR3. The germline CDR1 and CDR2 sequences are MNHEY and SVGAGI. Concerning this clone: The target antigen is unknown.

This specimen consisted of CD4+ T cells sorted from blood, obtained at approximately week 30, from a patient treated with tofacitinib. This clonotype was obtained from a human donor with alopecia areata. The chain joins TRBV6-5 to TRBJ1-3; D is ambiguous. In nucleotides, the CDR3 is TGTGCCAGCAGGTCGACTGGAAACACCATATATTTT. It codes for CASRSTGNTIYF.